The rows below give T cell receptor beta chains drawn from one sample of a study of technical replicates of blood from a few donors. Sequencing used immunoSEQ multiplex PCR; TCRdb keeps in-frame clones, though not all of them. The table lists 75,000 to 80,000 clones, 94% of them singletons. Sequencing input: T cells isolated from PBMCs. These receptors were collected from a human donor in good health. The CDR3 runs from the conserved cysteine through the conserved F or W. A D gene is named only where the DNA matches it firmly.

>NA|TRBV7-2
CASPLRETYEQYF
>TRBD1|TRBV2
CATNRGDSYEQYF
>NA|TRBV7-6
CASSSGLWEKLFF
>NA|TRBV5-8
CASREQGGTDTQYF
>NA|TRBV27
CASSLSQGTRETQYF
>TRBD2|TRBV6-4
CASSGGLAGDEQFF
>NA|TRBV6-6
CASSTGYYEQYF
>NA|TRBV11-2
CASSSVGYTF
>NA|TRBV6-6
CASSYRWTVTSYEQYF
>NA|TRBV27
CASSLTVSYLDEQFF
>TRBD1|TRBV27
CASSLFTGTGGTGELFF
>NA|TRBV19
CASRQLDSQETQYF
>TRBD2|TRBV7-9
CASSLGTSGRWETQYF
>NA|TRBV27
CASSLQRVSGELFF
>TRBD1|TRBV5-1
CASSFPHGDSNEKLFF
>NA|TRBV10-3
CAISLTVNTEAFF
>NA|TRBV19
CASSIGRAGELFF
>NA|TRBV7-9
CASSLELGGELFF
>NA|TRBV5-1
CASSLLLEGTQYF
>TRBD2|TRBV6-5
CASSYEGGTYNEQFF
>NA|TRBV7-3
CASSFTGNTEAFF
>NA|TRBV19
CASSIQDGGIWKTQYF
>NA|TRBV10-1
CASPRGGANTDTQYF
>NA|TRBV9
CASSVDPAGTNEAFF
>NA|TRBV6-4
CASSGIRGGELFF
>NA|TRBV5-5
CASSFIIRDTVTGELFF
>NA|TRBV9
CASSVVVAASSYNEQFF
>NA|TRBV5-4
CASSHDSGAGNTIYF
>TRBD2|TRBV28
CASSINKRESSYNEQFF
>NA|TRBV6-1
CASSELGGTVNYGYTF
>NA|TRBV6-4
CASTAVAGGTEAFF
>TRBD1|TRBV29-1
CSVATRGTGWAEAFF
>NA|TRBV5-1
CASSAMTGNTEAFF
>TRBD1|TRBV30
CAWTTGGNQPQHF
>TRBD2|TRBV10-3
CAISDVAGGPYEQYF
>NA|TRBV30
CAWAEGLLGAYNSPLHF
>TRBD2|TRBV2
CAAGLALSTDTQYF